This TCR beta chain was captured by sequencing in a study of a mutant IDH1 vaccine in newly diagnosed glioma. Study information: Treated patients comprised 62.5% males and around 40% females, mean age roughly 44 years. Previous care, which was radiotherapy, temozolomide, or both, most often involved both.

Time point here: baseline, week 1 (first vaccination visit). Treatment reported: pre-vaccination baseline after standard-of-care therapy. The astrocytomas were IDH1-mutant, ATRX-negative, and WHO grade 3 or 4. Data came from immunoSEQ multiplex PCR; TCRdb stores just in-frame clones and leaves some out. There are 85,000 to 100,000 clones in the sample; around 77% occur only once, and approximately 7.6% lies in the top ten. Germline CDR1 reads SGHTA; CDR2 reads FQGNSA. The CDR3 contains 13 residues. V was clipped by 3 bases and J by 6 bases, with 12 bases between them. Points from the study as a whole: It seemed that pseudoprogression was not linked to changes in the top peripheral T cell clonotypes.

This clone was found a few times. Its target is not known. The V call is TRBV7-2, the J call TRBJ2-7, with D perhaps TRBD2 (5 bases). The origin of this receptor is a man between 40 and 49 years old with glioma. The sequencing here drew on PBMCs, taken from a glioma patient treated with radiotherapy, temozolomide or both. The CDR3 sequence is CASSLSLAPEQYF. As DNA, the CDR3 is TGTGCCAGCAGCTTGAGTCTAGCTCCCGAGCAGTACTTC. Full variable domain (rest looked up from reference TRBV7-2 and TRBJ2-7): GAGVSQSPSNKVTEKGKDVELRCDPISGHTALYWYRQSLGQGLEFLIYFQGNSAPDKSGLPSDRFSAERTGGSVSTLTIQRTQQEDSAVYLCASSLSLAPEQYFGPGTRLTVT.